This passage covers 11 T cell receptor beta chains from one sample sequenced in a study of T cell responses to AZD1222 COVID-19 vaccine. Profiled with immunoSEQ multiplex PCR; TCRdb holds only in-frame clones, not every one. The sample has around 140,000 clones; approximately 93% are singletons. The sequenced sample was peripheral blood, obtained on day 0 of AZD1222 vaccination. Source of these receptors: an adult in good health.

The chain's CDR3 is CAIRDGKSYEQYF. The CDR3 nucleotides are TGTGCCATCCGGGACGGCAAATCCTACGAGCAGTACTTC. The chain joins TRBV10-3 to TRBJ2-7; D might be TRBD1 or TRBD2, each matching 5 bases. From germline, CDR1 is ENHRY and CDR2 SYGVKD. The CDR3 is 13 amino acids. The V gene lost 8 bases and the J gene lost 1 base, with 12 bases spanning the gap.

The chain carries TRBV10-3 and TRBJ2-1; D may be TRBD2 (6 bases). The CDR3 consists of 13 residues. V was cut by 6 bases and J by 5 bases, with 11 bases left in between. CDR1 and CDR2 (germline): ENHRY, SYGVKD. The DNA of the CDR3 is TGTGCCATCAGCGGGGGTGGGGACAATGAGCAGTTCTTC. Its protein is CAISGGGDNEQFF.

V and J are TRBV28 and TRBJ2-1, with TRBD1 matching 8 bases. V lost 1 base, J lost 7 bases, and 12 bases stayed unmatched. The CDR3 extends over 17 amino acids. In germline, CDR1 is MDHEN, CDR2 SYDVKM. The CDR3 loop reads CASSLSPGQVIGNEQFF. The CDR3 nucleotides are TGTGCCAGCAGTTTATCCCCGGGACAGGTAATCGGTAATGAGCAGTTCTTC.

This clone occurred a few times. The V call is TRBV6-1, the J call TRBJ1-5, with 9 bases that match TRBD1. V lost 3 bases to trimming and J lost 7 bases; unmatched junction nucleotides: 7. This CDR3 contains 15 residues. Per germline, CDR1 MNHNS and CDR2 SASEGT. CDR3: CASSDRQGGMQPQHF. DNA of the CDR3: TGTGCCAGCAGTGACAGACAGGGGGGGATGCAGCCCCAGCATTTT.

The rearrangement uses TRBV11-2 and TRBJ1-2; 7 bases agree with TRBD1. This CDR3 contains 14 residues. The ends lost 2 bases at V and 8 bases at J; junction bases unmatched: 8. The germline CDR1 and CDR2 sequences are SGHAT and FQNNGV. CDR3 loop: CASSLLRGRGGYTF. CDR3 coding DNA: TGTGCCAGCAGCTTATTGAGGGGGCGAGGAGGCTACACCTTC.

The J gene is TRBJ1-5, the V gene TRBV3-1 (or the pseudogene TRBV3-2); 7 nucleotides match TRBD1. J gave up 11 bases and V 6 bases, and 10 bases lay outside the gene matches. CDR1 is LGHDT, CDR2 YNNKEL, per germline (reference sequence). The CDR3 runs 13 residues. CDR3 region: CASSLRGGEAQHF. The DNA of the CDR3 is TGTGCCAGCAGTCTCAGGGGGGGTGAGGCCCAGCATTTT.

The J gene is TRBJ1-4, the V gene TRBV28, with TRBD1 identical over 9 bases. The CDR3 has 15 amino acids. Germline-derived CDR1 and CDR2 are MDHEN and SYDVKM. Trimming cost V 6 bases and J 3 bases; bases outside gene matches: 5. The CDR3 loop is CASRRQGGANEKLFF. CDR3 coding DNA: TGTGCCAGCAGAAGACAGGGGGGCGCTAATGAAAAACTGTTTTTT.

The CDR3 sequence: CASSRTVDNEQFF. CDR3 DNA sequence: TGTGCCAGCTCACGGACGGTTGACAATGAGCAGTTCTTC. The chain combines TRBV18 with TRBJ2-1; D not resolved. CDR1 and CDR2 (germline): KGHSH, LQKENI. The germline V and J ends were trimmed by 4 bases and 5 bases, with 9 bases remaining between them. The length of the CDR3 is 13 residues.

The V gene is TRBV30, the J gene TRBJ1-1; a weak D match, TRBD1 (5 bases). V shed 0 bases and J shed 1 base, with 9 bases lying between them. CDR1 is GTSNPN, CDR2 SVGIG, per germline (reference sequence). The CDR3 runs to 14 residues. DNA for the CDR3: TGTGCCTGGAGTGTATTGGGGGGGAACACTGAAGCTTTCTTT. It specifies CAWSVLGGNTEAFF.

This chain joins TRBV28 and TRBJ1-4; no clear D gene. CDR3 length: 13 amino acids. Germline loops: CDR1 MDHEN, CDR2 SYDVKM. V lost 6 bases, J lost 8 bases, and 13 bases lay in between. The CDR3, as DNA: TGTGCCAGCAGACTTCCCCGAGGGGAAAAACTGTTTTTT. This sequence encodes CASRLPRGEKLFF.

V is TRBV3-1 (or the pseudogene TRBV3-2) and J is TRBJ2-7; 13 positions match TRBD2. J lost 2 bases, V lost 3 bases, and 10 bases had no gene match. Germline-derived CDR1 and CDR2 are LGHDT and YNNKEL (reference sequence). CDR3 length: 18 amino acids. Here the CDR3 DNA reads TGTGCCAGCAGCCAGAGGACTAGCGGGAGTAGAGGTACCTACGAGCAGTACTTC. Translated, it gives CASSQRTSGSRGTYEQYF.